This TCR beta chain came from a study of CD8 T cells in ankylosing spondylitis. This clonotype was detected ten times or more. Its antigen is undetermined. Researchers built TCR beta libraries using quantitative 5'-RACE with molecular barcodes. TCRdb re-derived calls from the 5' RACE reads in MiXCR, one entry per CDR3 protein. The table records around 160,000 distinct CDR3 sequences, roughly 12% of them present only once. The CDR3 has 15 residues. V was clipped by 4 bases and J by 5 bases; unmatched bases: 9. Per the germline V gene, CDR1 is DFQATT and CDR2 is SNEGSKA (reference sequence). Findings and caveats of the study: The disease-linked clones had a CD8+ phenotype and low blood frequencies. Past research had described some motif variants in reactive arthritis synovial fluid and blood.

Sequenced material: blood, either unsorted or a sorted T cell fraction (not recorded which). The clonotype originates from a male donor with ankylosing spondylitis or in good health (not recorded which). This chain joins TRBV20-1 and TRBJ1-4, with TRBD1 matching over 8 bases. Written as DNA, the CDR3 is TGCAGTGCTACCGACAGGGGTGTATCGAATGAAAAACTGTTTTTT. Protein: CSATDRGVSNEKLFF.